A single sample is the source of the 12 T cell receptor beta chains below, sequenced in a study of blood T cell repertoires in COVID-19. The repertoire was sequenced with immunoSEQ multiplex PCR; TCRdb's copy has only in-frame clones and lacks some. The table has more than 80,000 clones, about nine tenths seen once. The sequencing input was peripheral blood. The receptors stem from a man between 18 and 29 years old with COVID-19, enrolled during active disease.

V and J are TRBV7-6 and TRBJ2-7; a weak D match, TRBD1 (5 bases). There are 13 residues in the CDR3. Germline V lookup: CDR1 SGHVS, CDR2 FNYEAQ. Trimming stripped 1 base from V and 3 bases from J, with 7 bases between. The chain's CDR3 is CASSLGGYYEQYF. The CDR3 DNA is TGTGCCAGCAGCTTAGGGGGCTACTACGAGCAGTACTTC.

In DNA, the CDR3 is TGTGCCAGCAGCTTAAAGGAAGGGATTGCGGGATCACCCGGGTCGAGCGGCACAGATACGCAGTATTTT. Translating gives CASSLKEGIAGSPGSSGTDTQYF. The rearrangement uses TRBV7-3 and TRBJ2-3; TRBD2 is a possible D gene (6 bases). The length of the CDR3 is 23 residues. The germline CDR1 and CDR2 sequences are SGHTA and FQGTGA. The ends were cut back, 1 base at V and 1 base at J, with 33 bases in the middle. The whole variable domain, filled in from reference TRBV7-3 and TRBJ2-3, reads GAGVSQTPSNKVTEKGKYVELRCDPISGHTALYWYRQSLGQGPEFLIYFQGTGAADDSGLPNDRFFAVRPEGSVSTLKIQRTERGDSAVYLCASSLKEGIAGSPGSSGTDTQYFGPGTRLTVL.

This clone was observed a few times. The chain couples TRBV4-3 to TRBJ2-7; 12 nucleotides agree with TRBD2. Germline V lookup: CDR1 LGHNA, CDR2 YSLEER. V shed 4 bases and J 2 bases; nucleotides not matched to a gene: 6. The CDR3 sequence is 16 residues long. CDR3 bases: TGCGCCAGCAGCCCCCGACTAGCGGGAGTTCCCTACGAGCAGTACTTC. This codes for CASSPRLAGVPYEQYF.

V is TRBV13 and J is TRBJ1-1, with D hard to call. Trimming removed 0 bases from V and 2 bases from J, with 10 bases in between. CDR3 length equals 15 residues. CDR1 and CDR2 (germline): PRHDT, FYEKMQ (reference sequence). CDR3 sequence (DNA): TGTGCCAGCAGCTTAGGCCAAATGTCAAACACTGAAGCTTTCTTT. It codes for CASSLGQMSNTEAFF.

The DNA for the CDR3 is TGTGCCAGCAGGGAACAGGGTTCTGGCTACACCTTC. Translation: CASREQGSGYTF. The V gene is TRBV28, the J gene TRBJ1-2; tentatively, D is TRBD1 (6 bases). This CDR3 has 12 residues. The V and J ends lost 6 bases and 7 bases respectively, with 12 bases between them. Germline CDR1 is MDHEN and CDR2 is SYDVKM.

The V call is TRBV10-3, the J call TRBJ2-2, with D possibly matching TRBD2 (6 bases). Germline-derived CDR1 and CDR2 are ENHRY and SYGVKD. This CDR3 has 12 amino acids. V lost 10 bases to trimming and J lost 2 bases, with 8 bases between them. This CDR3 is CASGANTGELFF. The CDR3 region has the DNA TGTGCCAGCGGGGCCAACACCGGGGAGCTGTTTTTT.

This clone showed up just once. J is TRBJ2-5 and V is TRBV30; 12 nucleotides agree with TRBD1. This CDR3 comprises 16 residues. Germline-derived CDR1 and CDR2 are GTSNPN and SVGIG (reference sequence). Trimming cost V 4 bases and J 5 bases; bases outside gene matches: 11. In DNA form, the CDR3 reads TGTGCCTGGAACACCGGGACAGGGGGCCCATTGGAGACCCAGTACTTC. Its protein product is CAWNTGTGGPLETQYF. Variable domain in full (rest from reference TRBV30 and TRBJ2-5): SQTIHQWPATLVQPVGSPLSLECTVEGTSNPNLYWYRQAAGRGLQLLFYSVGIGQISSEVPQNLSASRPQDRQFILSSKKLLLSDSGFYLCAWNTGTGGPLETQYFGPGTRLLVL.

V gene TRBV7-3 combines with J gene TRBJ2-1; 16 bases are shared with TRBD2. The junction had 6 bases not matched to a gene; V was cut back by 0 bases and J by 4 bases. Per the germline V gene, CDR1 is SGHTA and CDR2 is FQGTGA. The CDR3 extends over 19 amino acids. This chain's CDR3 is CASSLTPGLAGGRYNEQFF. In nucleotides, the CDR3 is TGTGCCAGCAGCTTAACTCCGGGACTAGCGGGAGGGCGGTACAATGAGCAGTTCTTC. Full variable domain (remainder filled in from reference TRBV7-3 and TRBJ2-1): GAGVSQTPSNKVTEKGKYVELRCDPISGHTALYWYRQSLGQGPEFLIYFQGTGAADDSGLPNDRFFAVRPEGSVSTLKIQRTERGDSAVYLCASSLTPGLAGGRYNEQFFGPGTRLTVL.

J is TRBJ1-2 and V is TRBV4-3; the D gene is possibly TRBD1 (5 bases). CDR3 size: 15 residues. CDR1 and CDR2 from the germline V gene are LGHNA and YSLEER. The germline V and J ends were trimmed by 2 bases and 11 bases, with 21 bases remaining between them. In DNA, the CDR3 is TGCGCCAGCAGCCAATGGGGCGGGGCCCCTATGGAATACACCTTC. It yields the protein CASSQWGGAPMEYTF.

The J gene is TRBJ1-2, the V gene TRBV5-4; the D gene is possibly TRBD1 (5 bases). Germline V CDR1 and CDR2: SGHNT, YYREEE (reference sequence). V lost 5 bases, J lost 4 bases, and 12 bases lay in between. The CDR3 covers 13 residues. In DNA form, the CDR3 reads TGTGCCAGCAGTCTCGACAGTGTCTATGGCTACACCTTC. It translates to CASSLDSVYGYTF.

The CDR3 coding sequence is TGTGCCATCCCGGCGGGACAGGACAACACCGGGGAGCTGTTTTTT. It codes for CAIPAGQDNTGELFF. V is TRBV10-3 and J is TRBJ2-2; 8 bases fit TRBD1. Unmatched junction bases numbered 7, after V lost 8 bases and J lost 2 bases. The germline gives CDR1 ENHRY, CDR2 SYGVKD. This CDR3 spans 15 amino acids.

J is TRBJ1-5 and V is TRBV6-1, with 7 nucleotides matching TRBD1. V dropped 2 bases and J dropped 6; count of bases not matched to a gene: 13. The CDR3 spans 17 residues. CDR1 is MNHNS, CDR2 SASEGT, per germline. CDR3 region: CASSEITGGQGGQPQHF. In DNA, the CDR3 is TGTGCCAGCAGTGAAATAACAGGCGGCCAGGGGGGTCAGCCCCAGCATTTT.